The entry that follows covers one T cell receptor beta chain sequence. The sample holds one count of this clone. Its target antigen remains unknown. No much larger clone is present one base from it, and per-base qualities are unavailable. This sample was included in a study of blood T cell repertoires in COVID-19 (dated by TCRdb to about 2020). Regarding the research as a whole: Samples from collaborators originated in the United States, Italy and Spain and spanned both the acute and convalescent phases of COVID-19. Samples came from the ongoing ImmuneRACE study (first 160 participants) plus 1,254 subjects from 6 global collaborators. Where available, HLA class I and class II types were taken from metadata supplied by the sample provider and were not determined by assay-based typing. Subjects who had been exposed to COVID-19, were actively infected with it, or had recovered from it provided the deeply sampled blood TCRbeta repertoires that made up the dataset. Nearly every sample came with metadata listing a de-identified subject ID, COVID-19 status, age in years and sex. The prospective study material was composed of cDNA or gDNA derived from T cells, B-cell-depleted T cells, or PBMCs. The repertoires were released in a freely available public database intended as a resource for research on the immune response to SARS-CoV-2.

The CDR3 contains 13 residues, cysteine and phenylalanine counted. Only CDR3 DNA is held: 39 bases, read in frame from base 1. Between the V and J ends, shortened by 5 bases and 2 bases respectively, the junction contains 10 bases. General conclusions and limits of the study: How much clinical and demographic metadata was included differed by source and by participant, and the metadata was provided uncurated.

Each collaborating institution followed its own protocols to collect whole blood in K2EDTA tubes. For TCRbeta analysis, collaborator samples were shipped as frozen whole blood, as isolated PBMCs, or as DNA extracted from either sample type. The immunoSEQ Assay, a bias-controlled multiplex PCR, was used to amplify TCRbeta CDR3 regions from genomic DNA. Turning to the authors' computational methods: Nucleated cell counts per sample were estimated from amplification of reference gene primers within the assay. Sequence reads were collapsed and filtered to measure the absolute abundance of every unique TCRbeta CDR3 rearrangement. For each sample, productive Simpson clonality was calculated by taking the square root of Simpson's diversity index across productive rearrangements. This is the immuneACCESS table as TCRdb keeps it, with only in-frame sequences that have V and J called. A part of the clones is gone; compared with another copy, unresolved V genes explain less than half, and the rest is unexplained. That table gives V, J and clone size, and the DNA gave D and trimming. The sample table records 100,000 or so clones; about 91% of these occur just once. The top ten clones comprise about 4% of the sample.

The sequencing input was peripheral blood. This clonotype was sampled from a man aged 18 to 30 with acute or convalescent COVID-19. The chain is encoded by TRBV12-3 or TRBV12-4 joined to TRBJ2-7; TRBD1 might be the D gene, on 5 matching bases. Here is the DNA: TGTGCCAGCAGTCCCCTGGGGCCCTACGAGCAGTACTTC. Its protein product is CASSPLGPYEQYF.